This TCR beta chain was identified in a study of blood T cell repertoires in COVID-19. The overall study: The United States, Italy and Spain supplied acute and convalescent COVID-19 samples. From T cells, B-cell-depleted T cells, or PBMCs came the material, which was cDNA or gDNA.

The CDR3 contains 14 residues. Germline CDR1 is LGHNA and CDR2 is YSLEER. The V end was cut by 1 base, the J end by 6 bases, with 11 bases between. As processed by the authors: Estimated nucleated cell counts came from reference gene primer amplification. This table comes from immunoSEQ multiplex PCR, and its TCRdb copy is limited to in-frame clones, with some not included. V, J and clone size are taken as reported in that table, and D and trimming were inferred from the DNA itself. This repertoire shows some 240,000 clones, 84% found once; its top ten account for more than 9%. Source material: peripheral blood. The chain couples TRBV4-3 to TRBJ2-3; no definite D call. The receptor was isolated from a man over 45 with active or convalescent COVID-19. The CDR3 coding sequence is TGCGCCAGCAGCCAAGGAGGCGGAGTGGATACGCAGTATTTT. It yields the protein CASSQGGGVDTQYF.